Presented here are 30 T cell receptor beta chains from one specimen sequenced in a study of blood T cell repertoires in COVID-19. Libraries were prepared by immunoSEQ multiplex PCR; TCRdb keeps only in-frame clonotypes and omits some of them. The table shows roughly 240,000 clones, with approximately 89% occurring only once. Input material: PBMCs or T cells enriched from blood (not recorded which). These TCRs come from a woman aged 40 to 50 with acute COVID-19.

The CDR3 is CASSESGRNGYTF. The CDR3 DNA is TGCGCCAGCAGTGAGAGTGGGAGGAATGGCTACACCTTC. V gene TRBV10-2 combines with J gene TRBJ1-2, with unresolved D. CDR3 length: 13 amino acids. With 2 bases removed from V and 6 bases from J, the gap between germline ends came to 10 bases. Germline CDR1 WSHSY, CDR2 SAAADI.

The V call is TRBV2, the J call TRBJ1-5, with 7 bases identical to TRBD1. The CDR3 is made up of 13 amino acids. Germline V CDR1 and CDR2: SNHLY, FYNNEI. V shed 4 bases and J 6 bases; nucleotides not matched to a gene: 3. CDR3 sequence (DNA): TGTGCCAGCAGTGTGCACAGGGGTCAGCCCCAGCATTTT. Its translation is CASSVHRGQPQHF.

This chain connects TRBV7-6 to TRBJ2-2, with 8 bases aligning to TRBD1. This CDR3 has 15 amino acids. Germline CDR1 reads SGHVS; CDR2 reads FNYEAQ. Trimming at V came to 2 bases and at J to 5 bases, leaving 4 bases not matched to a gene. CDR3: CASSLSQGATGELFF. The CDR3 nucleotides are TGTGCCAGCAGCTTATCGCAGGGGGCAACCGGGGAGCTGTTTTTT. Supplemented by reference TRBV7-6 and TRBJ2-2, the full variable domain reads GAGVSQSPRYKVTKRGQDVALRCDPISGHVSLYWYRQALGQGPEFLTYFNYEAQQDKSGLPNDRFSAERPEGSISTLTIQRTEQRDSAMYRCASSLSQGATGELFFGEGSRLTVL.

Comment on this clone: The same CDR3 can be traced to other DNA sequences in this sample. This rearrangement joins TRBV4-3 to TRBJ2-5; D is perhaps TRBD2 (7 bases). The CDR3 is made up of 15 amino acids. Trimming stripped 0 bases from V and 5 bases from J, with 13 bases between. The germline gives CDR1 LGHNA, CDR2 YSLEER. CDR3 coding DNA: TGCGCCAGCAGCCAAGAATTGGGAGGGGGGGAGACCCAGTACTTC. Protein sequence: CASSQELGGGETQYF.

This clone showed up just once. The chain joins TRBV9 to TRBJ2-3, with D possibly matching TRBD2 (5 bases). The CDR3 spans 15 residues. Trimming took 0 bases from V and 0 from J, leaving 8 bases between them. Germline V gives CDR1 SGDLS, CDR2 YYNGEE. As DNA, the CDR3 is TGTGCCAGCAGCGTAGACGGCGGGAGCACAGATACGCAGTATTTT. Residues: CASSVDGGSTDTQYF.

The CDR3 sequence is CASSLASGGTNEKLFF. The DNA of the CDR3 is TGTGCCAGCAGCTTGGCGAGCGGCGGGACTAATGAAAAACTGTTTTTT. This sequence joins TRBV7-6 and TRBJ1-4; D gene unclear. This CDR3 has 16 residues. Per the germline V gene, CDR1 is SGHVS and CDR2 is FNYEAQ. Trimming took off 3 bases at V and 2 bases at J, with 13 bases between the two ends. The full variable domain, completed using reference TRBV7-6 and TRBJ1-4, is GAGVSQSPRYKVTKRGQDVALRCDPISGHVSLYWYRQALGQGPEFLTYFNYEAQQDKSGLPNDRFSAERPEGSISTLTIQRTEQRDSAMYRCASSLASGGTNEKLFFGSGTQLSVL.

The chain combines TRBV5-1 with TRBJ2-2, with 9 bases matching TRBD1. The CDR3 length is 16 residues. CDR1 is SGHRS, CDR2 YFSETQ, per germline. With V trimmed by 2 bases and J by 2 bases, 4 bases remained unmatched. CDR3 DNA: TGCGCCAGCAGCTTAAGAACAGGGGGCAACACCGGGGAGCTGTTTTTT. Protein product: CASSLRTGGNTGELFF.

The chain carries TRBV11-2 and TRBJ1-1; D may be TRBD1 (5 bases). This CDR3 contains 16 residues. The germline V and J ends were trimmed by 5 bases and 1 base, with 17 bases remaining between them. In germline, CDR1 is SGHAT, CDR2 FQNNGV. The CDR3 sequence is CASSKLPPGGNTEAFF. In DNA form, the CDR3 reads TGTGCCAGCAGCAAACTCCCCCCGGGGGGGAACACTGAAGCTTTCTTT.

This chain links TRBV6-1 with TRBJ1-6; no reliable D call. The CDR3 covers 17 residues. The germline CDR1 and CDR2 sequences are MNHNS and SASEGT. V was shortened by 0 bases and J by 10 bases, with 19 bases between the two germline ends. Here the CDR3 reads CASSEARYEVSGSPLHF. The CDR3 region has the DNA TGTGCCAGCAGTGAAGCCCGGTATGAGGTCTCCGGCTCACCCCTCCACTTT.

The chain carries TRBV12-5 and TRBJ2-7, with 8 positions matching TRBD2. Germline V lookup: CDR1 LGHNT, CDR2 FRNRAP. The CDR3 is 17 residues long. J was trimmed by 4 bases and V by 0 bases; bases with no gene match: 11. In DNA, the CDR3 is TGTGCTAGTGGTTTGGTACTCGGACCGGGAGGGTTTTACGAGCAGTACTTC. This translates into CASGLVLGPGGFYEQYF.

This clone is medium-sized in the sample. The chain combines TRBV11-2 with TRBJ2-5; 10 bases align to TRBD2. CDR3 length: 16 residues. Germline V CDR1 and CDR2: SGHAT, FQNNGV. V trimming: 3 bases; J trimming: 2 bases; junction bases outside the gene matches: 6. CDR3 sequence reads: CASSFWASGSQETQYF. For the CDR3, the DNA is TGTGCCAGCAGCTTTTGGGCTAGCGGGAGTCAAGAGACCCAGTACTTC.

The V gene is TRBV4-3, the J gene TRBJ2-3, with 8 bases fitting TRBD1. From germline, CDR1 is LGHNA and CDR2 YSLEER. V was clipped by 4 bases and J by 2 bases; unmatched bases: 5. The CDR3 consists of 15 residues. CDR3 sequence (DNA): TGCGCCAGCAGCCCCCAGACAGGGGCCACAGATACGCAGTATTTT. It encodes CASSPQTGATDTQYF.

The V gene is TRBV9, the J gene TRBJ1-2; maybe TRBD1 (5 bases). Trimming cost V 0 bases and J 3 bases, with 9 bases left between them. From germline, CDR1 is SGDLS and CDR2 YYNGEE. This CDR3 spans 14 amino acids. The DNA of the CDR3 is TGTGCCAGCAGCGTAGACGGGGGGGACTATGGCTACACCTTC. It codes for CASSVDGGDYGYTF. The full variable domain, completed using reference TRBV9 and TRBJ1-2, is DSGVTQTPKHLITATGQRVTLRCSPRSGDLSVYWYQQSLDQGLQFLIQYYNGEERAKGNILERFSAQQFPDLHSELNLSSLELGDSALYFCASSVDGGDYGYTFGSGTRLTVV.

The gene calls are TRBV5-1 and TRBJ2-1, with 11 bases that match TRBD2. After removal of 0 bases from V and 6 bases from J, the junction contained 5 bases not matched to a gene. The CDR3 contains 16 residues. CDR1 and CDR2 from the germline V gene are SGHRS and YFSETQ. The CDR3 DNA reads TGCGCCAGCAGCTTGGGACTAGCGGGGTCCCGCAATGAGCAGTTCTTC. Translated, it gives CASSLGLAGSRNEQFF.

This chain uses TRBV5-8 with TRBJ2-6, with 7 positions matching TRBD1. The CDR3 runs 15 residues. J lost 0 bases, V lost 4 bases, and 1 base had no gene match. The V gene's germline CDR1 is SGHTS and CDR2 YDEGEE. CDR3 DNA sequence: TGTGCCAGCAGCCGGACAGGCTCTGGGGCCAACGTCCTGACTTTC. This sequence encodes CASSRTGSGANVLTF.

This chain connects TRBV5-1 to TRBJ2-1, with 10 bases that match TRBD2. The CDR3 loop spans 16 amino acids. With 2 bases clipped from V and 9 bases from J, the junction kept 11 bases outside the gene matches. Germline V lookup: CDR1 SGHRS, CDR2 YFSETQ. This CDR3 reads CASSLTAGGPVGEQFF. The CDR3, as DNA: TGCGCCAGCAGCTTAACAGCGGGGGGGCCAGTCGGTGAGCAGTTCTTC. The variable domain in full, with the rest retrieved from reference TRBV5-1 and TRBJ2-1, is KAGVTQTPRYLIKTRGQQVTLSCSPISGHRSVSWYQQTPGQGLQFLFEYFSETQRNKGNFPGRFSGRQFSNSRSEMNVSTLELGDSALYLCASSLTAGGPVGEQFFGPGTRLTVL.

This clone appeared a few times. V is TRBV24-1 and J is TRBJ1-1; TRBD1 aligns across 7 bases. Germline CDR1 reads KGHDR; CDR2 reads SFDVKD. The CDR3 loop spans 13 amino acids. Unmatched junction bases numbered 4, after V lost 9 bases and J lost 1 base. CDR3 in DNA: TGTGCCACCCAGGGACAGAGGAACACTGAAGCTTTCTTT. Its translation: CATQGQRNTEAFF.

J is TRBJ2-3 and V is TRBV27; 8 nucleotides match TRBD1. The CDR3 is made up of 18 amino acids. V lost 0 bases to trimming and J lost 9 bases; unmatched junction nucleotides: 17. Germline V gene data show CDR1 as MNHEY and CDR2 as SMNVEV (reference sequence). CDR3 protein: CASSLSPPVRPGQETQYF. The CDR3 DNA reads TGTGCCAGCAGTTTATCTCCCCCCGTACGACCGGGACAGGAGACGCAGTATTTT.

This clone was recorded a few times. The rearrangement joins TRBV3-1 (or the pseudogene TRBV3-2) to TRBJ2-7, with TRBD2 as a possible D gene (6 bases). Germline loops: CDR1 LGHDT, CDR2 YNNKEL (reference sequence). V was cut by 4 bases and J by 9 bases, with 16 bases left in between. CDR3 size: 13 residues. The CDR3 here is CASSLRDGRGQYV. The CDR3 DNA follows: TGTGCCAGCAGCCTCCGGGACGGGAGAGGGCAGTACGTC.

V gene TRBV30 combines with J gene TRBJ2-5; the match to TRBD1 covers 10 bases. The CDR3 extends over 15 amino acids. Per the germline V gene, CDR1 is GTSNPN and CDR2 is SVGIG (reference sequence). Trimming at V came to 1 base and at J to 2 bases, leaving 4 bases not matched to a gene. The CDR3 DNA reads TGTGCCTGGAGTGAAACGGACAGGGGGCAAGAGACCCAGTACTTC. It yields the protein CAWSETDRGQETQYF. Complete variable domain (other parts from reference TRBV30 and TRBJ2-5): SQTIHQWPATLVQPVGSPLSLECTVEGTSNPNLYWYRQAAGRGLQLLFYSVGIGQISSEVPQNLSASRPQDRQFILSSKKLLLSDSGFYLCAWSETDRGQETQYFGPGTRLLVL.

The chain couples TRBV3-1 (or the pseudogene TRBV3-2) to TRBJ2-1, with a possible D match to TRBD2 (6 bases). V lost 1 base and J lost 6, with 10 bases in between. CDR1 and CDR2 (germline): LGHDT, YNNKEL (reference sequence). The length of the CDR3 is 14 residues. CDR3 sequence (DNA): TGTGCCAGCAGCCAAGGATACGGGGGCAATGAGCAGTTCTTC. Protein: CASSQGYGGNEQFF.

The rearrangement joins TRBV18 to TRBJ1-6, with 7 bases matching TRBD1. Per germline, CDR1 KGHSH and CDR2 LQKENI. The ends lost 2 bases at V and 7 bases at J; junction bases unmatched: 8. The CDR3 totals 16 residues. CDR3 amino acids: CASSPVGPGGNSPLHF. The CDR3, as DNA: TGTGCCAGCTCACCAGTCGGGCCAGGGGGAAATTCACCCCTCCACTTT.

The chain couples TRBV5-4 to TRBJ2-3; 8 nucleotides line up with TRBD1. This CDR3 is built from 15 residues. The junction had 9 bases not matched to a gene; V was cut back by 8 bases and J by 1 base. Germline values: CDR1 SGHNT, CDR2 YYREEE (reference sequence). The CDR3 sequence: CASSDAGQGTDTQYF. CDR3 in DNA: TGTGCCAGTTCAGACGCGGGACAGGGCACAGATACGCAGTATTTT.

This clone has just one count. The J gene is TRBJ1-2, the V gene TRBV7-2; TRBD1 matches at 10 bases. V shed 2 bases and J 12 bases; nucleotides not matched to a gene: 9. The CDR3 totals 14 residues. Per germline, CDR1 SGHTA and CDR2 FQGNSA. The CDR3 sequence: CASSLLPGQGSHTF. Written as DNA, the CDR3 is TGTGCCAGCAGCTTACTCCCGGGACAGGGGAGCCACACCTTC.

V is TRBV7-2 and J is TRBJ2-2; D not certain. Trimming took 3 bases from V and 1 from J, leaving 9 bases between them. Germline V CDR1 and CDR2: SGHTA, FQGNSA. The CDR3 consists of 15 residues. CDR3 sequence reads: CASSFYQLNTGELFF. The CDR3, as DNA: TGTGCCAGCAGCTTCTATCAATTGAACACCGGGGAGCTGTTTTTT. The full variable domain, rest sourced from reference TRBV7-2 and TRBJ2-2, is GAGVSQSPSNKVTEKGKDVELRCDPISGHTALYWYRQSLGQGLEFLIYFQGNSAPDKSGLPSDRFSAERTGGSVSTLTIQRTQQEDSAVYLCASSFYQLNTGELFFGEGSRLTVL.

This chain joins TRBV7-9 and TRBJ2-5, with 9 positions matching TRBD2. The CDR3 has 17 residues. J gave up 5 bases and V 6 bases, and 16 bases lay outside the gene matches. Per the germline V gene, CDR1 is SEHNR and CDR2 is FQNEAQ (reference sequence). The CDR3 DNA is TGTGCCAGCAGGGACTCGGCTGGCGGGAGGGCCGGGGAGACCCAGTACTTC. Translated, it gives CASRDSAGGRAGETQYF.

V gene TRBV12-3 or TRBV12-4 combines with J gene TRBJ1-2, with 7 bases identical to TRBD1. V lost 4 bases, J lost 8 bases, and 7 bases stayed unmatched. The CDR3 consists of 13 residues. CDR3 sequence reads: CASSWSGGRGYTF. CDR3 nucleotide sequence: TGTGCCAGCAGTTGGTCAGGGGGTAGAGGCTACACCTTC.

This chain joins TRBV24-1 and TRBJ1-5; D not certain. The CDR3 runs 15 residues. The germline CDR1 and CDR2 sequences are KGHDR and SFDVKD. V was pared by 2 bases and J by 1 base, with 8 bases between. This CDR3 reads CATSDSRGSNQPQHF. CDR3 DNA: TGTGCCACCAGTGATTCCCGCGGCAGCAATCAGCCCCAGCATTTT.

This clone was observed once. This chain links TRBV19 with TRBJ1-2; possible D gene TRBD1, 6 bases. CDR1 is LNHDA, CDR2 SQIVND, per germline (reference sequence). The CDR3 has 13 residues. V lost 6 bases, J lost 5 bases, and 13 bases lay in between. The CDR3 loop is CASRDRQVYGYTF. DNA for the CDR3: TGTGCCAGTAGAGACCGACAGGTTTATGGCTACACCTTC.

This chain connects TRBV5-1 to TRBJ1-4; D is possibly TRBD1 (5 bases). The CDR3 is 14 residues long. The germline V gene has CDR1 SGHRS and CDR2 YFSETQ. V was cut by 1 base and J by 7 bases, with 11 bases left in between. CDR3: CASSLRGGSEKLFF. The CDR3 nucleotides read TGCGCCAGCAGCTTGCGGGGGGGAAGTGAAAAACTGTTTTTT.